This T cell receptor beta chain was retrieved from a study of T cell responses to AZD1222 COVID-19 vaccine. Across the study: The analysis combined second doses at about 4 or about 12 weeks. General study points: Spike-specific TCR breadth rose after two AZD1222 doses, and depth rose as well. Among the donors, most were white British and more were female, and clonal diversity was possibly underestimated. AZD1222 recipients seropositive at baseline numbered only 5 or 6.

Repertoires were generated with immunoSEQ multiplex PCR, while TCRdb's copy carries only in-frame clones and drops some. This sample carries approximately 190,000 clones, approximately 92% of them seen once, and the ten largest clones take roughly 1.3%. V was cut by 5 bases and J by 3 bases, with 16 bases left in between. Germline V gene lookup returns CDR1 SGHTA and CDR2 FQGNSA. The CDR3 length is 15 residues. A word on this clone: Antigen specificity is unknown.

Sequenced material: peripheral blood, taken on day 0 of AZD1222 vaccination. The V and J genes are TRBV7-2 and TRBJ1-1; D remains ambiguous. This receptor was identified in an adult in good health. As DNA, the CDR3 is TGTGCCAGCAGCCCACCGCGTGTCCGGGACACTGAAGCTTTCTTT. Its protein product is CASSPPRVRDTEAFF.